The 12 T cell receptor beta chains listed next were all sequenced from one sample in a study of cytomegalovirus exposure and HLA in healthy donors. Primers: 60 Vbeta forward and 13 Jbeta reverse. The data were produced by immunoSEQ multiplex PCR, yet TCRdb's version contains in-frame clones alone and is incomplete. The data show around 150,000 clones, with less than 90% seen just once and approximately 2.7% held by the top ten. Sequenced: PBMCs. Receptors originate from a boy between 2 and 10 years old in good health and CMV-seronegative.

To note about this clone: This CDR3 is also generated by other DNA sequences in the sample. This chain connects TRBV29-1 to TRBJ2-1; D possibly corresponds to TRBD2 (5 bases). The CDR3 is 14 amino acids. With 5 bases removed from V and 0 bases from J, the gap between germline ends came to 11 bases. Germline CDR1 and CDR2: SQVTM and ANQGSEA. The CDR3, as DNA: TGCAGCGTTCGACTACCCAGCTCCTACAATGAGCAGTTCTTC. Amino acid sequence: CSVRLPSSYNEQFF.

The CDR3 DNA reads TGCGCCAGCAGCCCCCAGGGATCGGACACCGGGGAGCTGTTTTTT. Translating gives CASSPQGSDTGELFF. V usage is TRBV5-1 and J usage is TRBJ2-2; tentative D call: TRBD1 (5 bases). The CDR3 runs 15 residues. Germline V CDR1 and CDR2: SGHRS, YFSETQ. Trimming cost V 4 bases and J 3 bases, with 13 bases left between them.

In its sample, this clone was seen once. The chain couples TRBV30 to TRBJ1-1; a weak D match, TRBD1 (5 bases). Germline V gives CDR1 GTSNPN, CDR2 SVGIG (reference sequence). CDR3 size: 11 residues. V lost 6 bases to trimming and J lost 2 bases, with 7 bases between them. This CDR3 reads CACRANTEAFF. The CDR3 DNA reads TGTGCCTGCAGGGCTAACACTGAAGCTTTCTTT.

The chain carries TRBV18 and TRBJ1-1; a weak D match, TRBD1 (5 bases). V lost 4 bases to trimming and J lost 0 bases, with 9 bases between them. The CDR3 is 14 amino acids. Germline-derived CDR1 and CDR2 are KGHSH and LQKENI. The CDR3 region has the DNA TGTGCCAGCTCACGGGACTTTGTGAACACTGAAGCTTTCTTT. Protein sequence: CASSRDFVNTEAFF.

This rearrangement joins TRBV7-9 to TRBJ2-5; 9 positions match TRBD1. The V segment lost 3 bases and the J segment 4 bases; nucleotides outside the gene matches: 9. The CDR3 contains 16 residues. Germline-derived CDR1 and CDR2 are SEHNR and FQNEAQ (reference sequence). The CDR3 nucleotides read TGTGCCAGCAGCTTTCCCGGGACAGGGAACCCAGAGACCCAGTACTTC. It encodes CASSFPGTGNPETQYF. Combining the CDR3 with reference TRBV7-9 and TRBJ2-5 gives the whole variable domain DTGVSQNPRHKITKRGQNVTFRCDPISEHNRLYWYRQTLGQGPEFLTYFQNEAQLEKSRLLSDRFSAERPKGSFSTLEIQRTEQGDSAMYLCASSFPGTGNPETQYFGPGTRLLVL.

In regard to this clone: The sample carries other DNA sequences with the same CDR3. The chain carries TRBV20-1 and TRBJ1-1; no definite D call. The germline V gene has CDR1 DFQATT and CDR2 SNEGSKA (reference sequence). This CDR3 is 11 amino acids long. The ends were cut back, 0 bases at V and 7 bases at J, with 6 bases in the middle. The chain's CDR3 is CSARDAIEAFF. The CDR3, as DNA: TGCAGTGCTAGAGACGCGATTGAAGCTTTCTTT.

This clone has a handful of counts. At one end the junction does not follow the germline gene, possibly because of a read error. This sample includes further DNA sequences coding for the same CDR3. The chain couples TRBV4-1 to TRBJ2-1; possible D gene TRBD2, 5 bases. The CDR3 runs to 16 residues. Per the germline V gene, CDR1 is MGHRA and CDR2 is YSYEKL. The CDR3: CASSQDNSGGYNEQFF. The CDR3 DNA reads TGTGCCAGCAGCCAAGATAATTCTGGAGGCTACAATGAGCAGTTCTTC.

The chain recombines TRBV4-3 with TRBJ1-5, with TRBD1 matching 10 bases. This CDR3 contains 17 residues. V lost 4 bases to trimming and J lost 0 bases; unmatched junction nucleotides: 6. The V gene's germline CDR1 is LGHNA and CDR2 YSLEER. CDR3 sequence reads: CASSLGTGEDSNQPQHF. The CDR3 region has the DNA TGCGCCAGCAGCCTCGGGACAGGGGAAGATAGCAATCAGCCCCAGCATTTT.

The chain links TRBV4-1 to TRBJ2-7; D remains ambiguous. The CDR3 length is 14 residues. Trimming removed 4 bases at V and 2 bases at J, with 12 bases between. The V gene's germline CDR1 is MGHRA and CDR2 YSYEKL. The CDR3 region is CASSPPINTYEQYF. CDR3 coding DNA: TGCGCCAGCAGCCCCCCGATCAACACCTACGAGCAGTACTTC.

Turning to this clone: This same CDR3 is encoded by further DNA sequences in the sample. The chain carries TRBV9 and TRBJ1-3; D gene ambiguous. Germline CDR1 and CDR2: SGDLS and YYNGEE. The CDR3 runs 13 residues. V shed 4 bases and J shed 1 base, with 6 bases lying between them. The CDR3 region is CASSQDSGNTIYF. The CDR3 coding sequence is TGTGCCAGCAGCCAGGATTCTGGAAACACCATATATTTT.

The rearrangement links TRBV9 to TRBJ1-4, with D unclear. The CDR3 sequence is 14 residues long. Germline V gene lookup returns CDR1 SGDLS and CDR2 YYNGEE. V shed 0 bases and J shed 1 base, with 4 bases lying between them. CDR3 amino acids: CASSVAGTNEKLFF. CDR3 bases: TGTGCCAGCAGCGTAGCGGGAACTAATGAAAAACTGTTTTTT. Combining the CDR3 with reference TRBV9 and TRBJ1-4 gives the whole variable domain DSGVTQTPKHLITATGQRVTLRCSPRSGDLSVYWYQQSLDQGLQFLIQYYNGEERAKGNILERFSAQQFPDLHSELNLSSLELGDSALYFCASSVAGTNEKLFFGSGTQLSVL.

In DNA form, the CDR3 reads TGCAGCGCCGACAGGGGTTTCGAAGCTTTCTTT. Amino acid sequence: CSADRGFEAFF. The chain recombines TRBV29-1 with TRBJ1-1; 8 bases agree with TRBD1. The germline gives CDR1 SQVTM, CDR2 ANQGSEA. The V segment lost 7 bases and the J segment 8 bases; nucleotides outside the gene matches: 6. CDR3 length: 11 amino acids.